This TCR beta chain was sequenced for a study of cytomegalovirus exposure and HLA in healthy donors. Study-level results: A missense variant in DCLRE1C was later tied to TCR beta V- and J-gene trimming. Among TCR beta chains, those listed as cytomegalovirus-associated numbered approximately 150.

The PCR contained 60 Vbeta and 13 Jbeta primers. The repertoire was sequenced with immunoSEQ multiplex PCR; TCRdb's copy has only in-frame clones and lacks some. The sample lists tens of thousands of clones, around 82% occurring once. The V gene's germline CDR1 is SGHAT and CDR2 FQNNGV. CDR3 length: 15 amino acids. V lost 4 bases to trimming and J lost 2 bases; unmatched junction nucleotides: 5. Remarks on this clone: As yet, its antigen is unknown.

The genes are TRBV11-2 and TRBJ2-7; TRBD2 agrees at 10 bases. The clonotype was recovered from a man between 18 and 35 years old in good health and CMV-seropositive. What was sequenced was PBMCs. The DNA of the CDR3 is TGTGCCAGCAGCTCCTATAGCGGGGGGACCTACGAGCAGTACTTC. It yields the protein CASSSYSGGTYEQYF. The full variable domain, its missing parts supplied by reference TRBV11-2 and TRBJ2-7, is EAGVAQSPRYKIIEKRQSVAFWCNPISGHATLYWYQQILGQGPKLLIQFQNNGVVDDSQLPKDRFSAERLKGVDSTLKIQPAKLEDSAVYLCASSSYSGGTYEQYFGPGTRLTVT.